This is a list of T cell receptor beta chains from one sample in a study of T cells after posttransplantation cyclophosphamide. The assay was immunoSEQ multiplex PCR, and TCRdb's table has in-frame clones only and misses some. The sample yields about 43,000 clones, about nine tenths seen once. Sequenced material: PBMCs, taken around 58 days after allogeneic stem cell transplant with posttransplant cyclophosphamide. The receptors shown here come from a male patient aged 60-69 years who received an allogeneic stem cell transplant from a related donor and was CMV-positive. These T cells may partly come from the graft donor. CDR3s include the opening cysteine and the closing phenylalanine or tryptophan.

j_gene | len | v_gene | CDR3aa
TRBJ2-5 | 16 | TRBV5-6 | CASSYLLATAQETQYF
TRBJ1-2 | 13 | TRBV29-1 | CSAPRDRDWGYTF
TRBJ2-1 | 18 | TRBV7-6 | CASSLPGPTSGGANEQFF
TRBJ2-7 | 16 | TRBV9 | CASSVGLGTGVDEQYF
TRBJ1-1 | 15 | TRBV9 | CASSGPQGIDTEAFF
TRBJ1-3 | 15 | TRBV7-7 | CASSLGESSGNTIYF
TRBJ2-6 | 15 | TRBV13 | CASSFTGAGANVLTF
TRBJ1-3 | 16 | TRBV27 | CASSLSGASSGNTIYF
TRBJ2-1 | 11 | TRBV19 | CASGSGNEQFF
TRBJ1-2 | 15 | TRBV6-1 | CASSEGGGGFEGYTF
TRBJ1-2 | 13 | TRBV7-8 | CASSLDRDYGYTF
TRBJ2-3 | 15 | TRBV5-6 | CASSLFSGGTDTQYF
TRBJ1-1 | 13 | TRBV9 | CASSFQGGAEAFF
TRBJ1-2 | 14 | TRBV4-1 | CASSQDPGIYGYTF
TRBJ1-5 | 13 | TRBV7-6 | CASSPNPDQPQHF
TRBJ2-6 | 17 | TRBV9 | CASSLGTGGPGANVLTF
TRBJ2-5 | 14 | TRBV5-1 | CASSFSSGGETQYF
TRBJ1-4 | 15 | TRBV9 | CASSVETGHNEKLFF
TRBJ2-6 | 16 | TRBV5-6 | CASSARPTSGANVLTF
TRBJ1-6 | 14 | TRBV5-1 | CASSHIDRNSPLHF
TRBJ1-1 | 15 | TRBV21-1 | CASSKVGHLNTEAFF
TRBJ2-7 | 13 | TRBV10-3 | CATLSGGAYEQYF
TRBJ2-1 | 14 | TRBV11-2 | CASSRGLADNEQFF
TRBJ1-2 | 14 | TRBV27 | CASSSRGIDYGYTF
TRBJ2-7 | 13 | TRBV7-6 | CASSRTGKYEQYF
TRBJ2-5 | 14 | TRBV7-9 | CASSFPRDQETQYF
TRBJ2-3 | 15 | TRBV5-6 | CASSLVRSGTDTQYF
TRBJ1-4 | 17 | TRBV6-1 | CASSEDVWQATNEKLFF
TRBJ1-1 | 14 | TRBV5-1 | CASSLGTSNTEAFF
TRBJ1-6 | 14 | TRBV4-1 | CASSQDRANSPLHF
TRBJ2-5 | 12 | TRBV7-8 | CASTPLSRTQYF
TRBJ1-1 | 15 | TRBV5-1 | CASSLESGGRTEAFF
TRBJ2-7 | 13 | TRBV11-2 | CASSTPGGYEQYF
TRBJ1-1 | 12 | TRBV18 | CASSPQDREAFF
TRBJ1-5 | 12 | TRBV19 | CASSVPRQPQHF
TRBJ1-3 | 14 | TRBV12-5 | CASGSDRAGNTIYF
TRBJ2-7 | 14 | TRBV28 | CASSVAGSSYEQYF
TRBJ2-1 | 20 | TRBV21-1 | CASRIRREDGGALPYNEQFF
TRBJ2-7 | 15 | TRBV7-2 | CASSLSQGHSYEQYF
TRBJ1-2 | 13 | TRBV10-1 | CASSVDRVIGYTF
TRBJ1-1 | 14 | TRBV5-1 | CASSVDRVNTEAFF
TRBJ1-1 | 10 | TRBV2 | CASRGNQVSF
TRBJ2-5 | 15 | TRBV7-7 | CASSLNRGSQETQYF
TRBJ1-6 | 14 | TRBV30 | CAWSVRGNNSPLHF
TRBJ2-2 | 15 | TRBV13 | CASSLAGMNTGELFF
TRBJ2-3 | 15 | TRBV10-3 | CATQGAGGSTDTQYF
TRBJ2-3 | 15 | TRBV10-3 | CAISEEPVRTDTQYF
TRBJ1-1 | 16 | TRBV7-2 | CASSHSGGRANTEAFF
TRBJ2-1 | 16 | TRBV5-4 | CASSYFSGGALNEQFF
TRBJ2-5 | 15 | TRBV2 | CASTTLAGGAETQYF
TRBJ1-5 | 14 | TRBV6-1 | CASSRAGDNQPQHF
TRBJ1-2 | 16 | TRBV10-3 | CAISESISRGGSGYTF
TRBJ1-1 | 11 | TRBV20-1 | CGQGTNTEAFF